The source of this TCR beta chain is a study of Tregs in tolerant kidney transplant recipients. The CDR3 length is 15 residues. V lost 4 bases to trimming and J lost 7 bases; unmatched junction nucleotides: 6. The germline V gene encodes CDR1 SGHDN and CDR2 FVKESK. Libraries were prepared by immunoSEQ multiplex PCR; TCRdb keeps only in-frame clonotypes and omits some of them. The sample lists 50,000 to 55,000 clones, over 80% seen once, with about 16% in the top ten. Findings and caveats of the study: Antigen-driven expansion was suggested because donor-specific Tregs expanded more than all Tregs in tolerant patients.

About this clone itself: Its matching antigen is unknown.

The nonmyeloablative bone marrow transplants came from related graft donors, with transient mixed chimerism. CD4+CD25+CD127- Tregs, CD4+CD25- non-Tregs, CD4 and CD8 cells were sorted. Source: CD8+ T cells from blood (PBMCs), taken 24 months after the transplant. The receptor's source is a human patient who received a combined kidney and bone marrow transplant. Some of these T cells may belong to the graft donor. The chain uses TRBV14 and TRBJ1-6; 8 nucleotides line up with TRBD1. The CDR3 sequence: CASSPHRGENSPLHF. The CDR3 coding sequence is TGTGCCAGCAGCCCTCACAGGGGGGAAAATTCACCCCTCCACTTT.